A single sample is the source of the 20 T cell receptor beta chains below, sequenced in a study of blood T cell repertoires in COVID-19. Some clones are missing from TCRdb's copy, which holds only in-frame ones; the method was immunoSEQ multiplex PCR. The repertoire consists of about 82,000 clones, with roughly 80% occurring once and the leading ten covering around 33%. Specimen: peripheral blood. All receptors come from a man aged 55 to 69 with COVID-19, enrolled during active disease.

The CDR3 region is CASSYPGGGETQYF. CDR3 nucleotide sequence: TGTGCCAGCAGTTATCCAGGGGGAGGAGAGACCCAGTACTTC. The chain carries TRBV6-5 and TRBJ2-5, with a possible D match to TRBD1 (7 bases). Trimming shortened V by 3 bases and J by 4 bases, and 12 bases separated the two germline ends. The length of the CDR3 is 14 residues. Germline-derived CDR1 and CDR2 are MNHEY and SVGAGI.

Written as DNA, the CDR3 is TGTGCCATCAGTTTAGGACAGGGATACGAGCAGTACTTC. Translating it yields CAISLGQGYEQYF. The gene calls are TRBV10-3 and TRBJ2-7, with TRBD1 matching 8 bases. V was pared by 5 bases and J by 4 bases, with 4 bases of the junction left unmatched. The CDR3 is 13 residues long. Germline-derived CDR1 and CDR2 are ENHRY and SYGVKD.

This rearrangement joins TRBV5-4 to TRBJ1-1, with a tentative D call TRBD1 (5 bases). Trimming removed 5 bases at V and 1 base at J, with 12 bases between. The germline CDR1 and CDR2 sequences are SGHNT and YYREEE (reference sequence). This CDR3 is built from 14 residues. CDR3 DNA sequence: TGTGCCAGCAGTCCCGGGGGAGGGAACACTGAAGCTTTCTTT. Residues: CASSPGGGNTEAFF.

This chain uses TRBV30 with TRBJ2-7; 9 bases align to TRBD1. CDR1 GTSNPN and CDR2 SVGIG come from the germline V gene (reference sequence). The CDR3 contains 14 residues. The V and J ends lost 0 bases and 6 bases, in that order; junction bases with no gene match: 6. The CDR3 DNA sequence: TGTGCCTGGAGTGTACAGGGGGCAGGGGGCGAGCAGTACTTC. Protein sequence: CAWSVQGAGGEQYF.

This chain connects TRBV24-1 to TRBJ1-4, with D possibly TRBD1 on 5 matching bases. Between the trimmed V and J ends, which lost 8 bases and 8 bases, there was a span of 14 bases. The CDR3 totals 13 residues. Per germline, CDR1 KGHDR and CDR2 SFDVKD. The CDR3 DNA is TGTGCCACCATTACCAGGGAGGGAGAAAAACTGTTTTTT. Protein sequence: CATITREGEKLFF.

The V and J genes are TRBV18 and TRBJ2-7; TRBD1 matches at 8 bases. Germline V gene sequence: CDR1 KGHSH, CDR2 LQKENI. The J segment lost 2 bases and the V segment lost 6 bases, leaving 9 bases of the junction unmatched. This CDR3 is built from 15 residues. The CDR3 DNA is TGTGCCAGCTCCCCAGGACAGGGAAAAGCCTACGAGCAGTACTTC. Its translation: CASSPGQGKAYEQYF.

The CDR3 nucleotides are TGCAGCGTTGAAGGGACAGGGGGGACCGGCTACACCTTC. It yields the protein CSVEGTGGTGYTF. The genes are TRBV29-1 and TRBJ1-2, with TRBD1 matching 10 bases. V gave up 1 base and J gave up 8 bases; unmatched junction bases: 4. The CDR3 contains 13 residues. The germline V gene encodes CDR1 SQVTM and CDR2 ANQGSEA. Using reference TRBV29-1 and TRBJ1-2 for the parts outside the CDR3, the full variable domain is SAVISQKPSRDICQRGTSLTIQCQVDSQVTMMFWYRQQPGQSLTLIATANQGSEATYESGFVIDKFPISRPNLTFSTLTVSNMSPEDSSIYLCSVEGTGGTGYTFGSGTRLTVV.

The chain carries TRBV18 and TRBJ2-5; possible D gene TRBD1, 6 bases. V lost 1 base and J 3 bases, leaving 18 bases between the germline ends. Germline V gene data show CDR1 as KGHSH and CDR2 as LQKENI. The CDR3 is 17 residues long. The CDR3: CASSPLSLTGIKETQYF. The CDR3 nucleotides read TGTGCCAGCTCACCACTTAGTCTGACAGGAATAAAAGAGACCCAGTACTTC.

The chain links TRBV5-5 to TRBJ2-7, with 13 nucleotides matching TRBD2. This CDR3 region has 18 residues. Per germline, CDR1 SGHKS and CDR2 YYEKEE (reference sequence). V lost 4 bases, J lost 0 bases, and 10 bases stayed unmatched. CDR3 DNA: TGTGCCAGCAGCCTCCCGGGACTAGCGGGAAGGAGCTCCTACGAGCAGTACTTC. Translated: CASSLPGLAGRSSYEQYF.

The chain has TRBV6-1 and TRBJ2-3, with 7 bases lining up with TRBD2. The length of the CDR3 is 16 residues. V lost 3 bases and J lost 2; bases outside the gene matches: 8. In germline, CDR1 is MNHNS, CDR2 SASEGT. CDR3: CASSDLSGGYTDTQYF. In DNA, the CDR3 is TGTGCCAGCAGTGACCTCTCCGGGGGGTACACAGATACGCAGTATTTT.

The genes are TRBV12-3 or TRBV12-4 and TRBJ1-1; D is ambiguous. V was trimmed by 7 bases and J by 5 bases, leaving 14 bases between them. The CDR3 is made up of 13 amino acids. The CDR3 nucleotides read TGTGCCAGCACCCCGGCGGGGAGAACTGAAGCTTTCTTT. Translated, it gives CASTPAGRTEAFF.

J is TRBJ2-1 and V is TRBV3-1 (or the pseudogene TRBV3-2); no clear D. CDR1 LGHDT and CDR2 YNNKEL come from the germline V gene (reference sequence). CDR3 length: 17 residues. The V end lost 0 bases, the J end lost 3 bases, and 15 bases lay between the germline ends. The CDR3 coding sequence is TGTGCCAGCAGCCAAGAACATCCAGCGCAGAGCTACAATGAGCAGTTCTTC. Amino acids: CASSQEHPAQSYNEQFF.

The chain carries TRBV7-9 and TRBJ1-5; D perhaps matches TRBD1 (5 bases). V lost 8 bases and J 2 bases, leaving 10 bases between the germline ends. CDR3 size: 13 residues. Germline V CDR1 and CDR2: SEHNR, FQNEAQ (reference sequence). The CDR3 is CASGRGGNQPQHF. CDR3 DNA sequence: TGTGCCAGCGGACGGGGGGGCAATCAGCCCCAGCATTTT.

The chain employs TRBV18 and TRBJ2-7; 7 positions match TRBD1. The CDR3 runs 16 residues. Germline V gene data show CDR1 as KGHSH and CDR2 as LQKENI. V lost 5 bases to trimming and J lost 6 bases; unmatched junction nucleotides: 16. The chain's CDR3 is CASSSMMTGFGGEQYF. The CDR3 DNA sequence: TGTGCCAGCTCATCCATGATGACAGGGTTTGGGGGCGAGCAGTACTTC. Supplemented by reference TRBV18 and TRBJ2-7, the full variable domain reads NAGVMQNPRHLVRRRGQEARLRCSPMKGHSHVYWYRQLPEEGLKFMVYLQKENIIDESGMPKERFSAEFPKEGPSILRIQQVVRGDSAAYFCASSSMMTGFGGEQYFGPGTRLTVT.

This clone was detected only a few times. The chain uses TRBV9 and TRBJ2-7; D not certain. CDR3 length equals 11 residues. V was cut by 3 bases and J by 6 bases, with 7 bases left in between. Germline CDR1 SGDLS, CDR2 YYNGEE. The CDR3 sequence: CASSGYGEQYF. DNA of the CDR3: TGTGCCAGCAGCGGGTACGGCGAGCAGTACTTC.

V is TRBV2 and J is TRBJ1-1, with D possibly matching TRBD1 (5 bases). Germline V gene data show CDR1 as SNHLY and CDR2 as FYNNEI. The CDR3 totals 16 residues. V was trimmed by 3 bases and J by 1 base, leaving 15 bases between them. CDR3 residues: CASSDWAGQGNTEAFF. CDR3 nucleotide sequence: TGTGCCAGCAGTGATTGGGCCGGCCAGGGGAACACTGAAGCTTTCTTT.

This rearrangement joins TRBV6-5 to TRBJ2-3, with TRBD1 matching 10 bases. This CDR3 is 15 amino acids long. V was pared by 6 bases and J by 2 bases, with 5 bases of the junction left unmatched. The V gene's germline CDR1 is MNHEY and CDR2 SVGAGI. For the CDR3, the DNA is TGTGCCAGCAGGACCGGGACAGGGGTCACAGATACGCAGTATTTT. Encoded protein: CASRTGTGVTDTQYF.

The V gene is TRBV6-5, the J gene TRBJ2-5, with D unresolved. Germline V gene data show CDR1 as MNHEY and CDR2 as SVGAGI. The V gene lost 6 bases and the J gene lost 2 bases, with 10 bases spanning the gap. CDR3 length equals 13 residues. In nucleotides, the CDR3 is TGTGCCAGCAGACTTCCAGGACAAGAGACCCAGTACTTC. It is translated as CASRLPGQETQYF.

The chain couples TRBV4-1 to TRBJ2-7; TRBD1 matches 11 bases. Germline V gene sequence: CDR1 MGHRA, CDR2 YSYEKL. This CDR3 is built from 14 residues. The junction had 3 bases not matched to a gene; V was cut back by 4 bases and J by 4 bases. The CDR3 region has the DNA TGCGCCAGCAGCCCGGGACAGGGGGGGTACGAGCAGTACTTC. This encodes CASSPGQGGYEQYF.

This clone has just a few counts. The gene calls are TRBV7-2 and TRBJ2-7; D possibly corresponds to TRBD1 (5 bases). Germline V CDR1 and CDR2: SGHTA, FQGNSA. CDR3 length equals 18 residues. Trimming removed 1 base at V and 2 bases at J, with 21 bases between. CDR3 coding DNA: TGTGCCAGCAGCTTAGGGCCCCGGACGGCGGCAGGGCCCTACGAGCAGTACTTC. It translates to CASSLGPRTAAGPYEQYF. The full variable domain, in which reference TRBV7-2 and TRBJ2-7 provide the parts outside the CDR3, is GAGVSQSPSNKVTEKGKDVELRCDPISGHTALYWYRQSLGQGLEFLIYFQGNSAPDKSGLPSDRFSAERTGGSVSTLTIQRTQQEDSAVYLCASSLGPRTAAGPYEQYFGPGTRLTVT.